This TCR beta chain originates from a study of technical replicates of blood from a few donors. Per the germline V gene, CDR1 is SGHTA and CDR2 is FQGTGA. The CDR3 is 16 residues long. V lost 8 bases, J lost 6 bases, and 11 bases stayed unmatched. The assay was immunoSEQ multiplex PCR, and TCRdb's table has in-frame clones only and misses some. Of approximately 79,000 clones listed, about 91% are singletons. The chain has TRBV7-3 and TRBJ2-1, with 12 bases that match TRBD2. What was sequenced was T cells isolated from PBMCs. The TCR comes from a human donor in good health. CDR3 loop: CASGGLTSGRSNEQFF. The CDR3 DNA reads TGTGCCAGCGGCGGACTGACTAGCGGGAGAAGCAATGAGCAGTTCTTC.